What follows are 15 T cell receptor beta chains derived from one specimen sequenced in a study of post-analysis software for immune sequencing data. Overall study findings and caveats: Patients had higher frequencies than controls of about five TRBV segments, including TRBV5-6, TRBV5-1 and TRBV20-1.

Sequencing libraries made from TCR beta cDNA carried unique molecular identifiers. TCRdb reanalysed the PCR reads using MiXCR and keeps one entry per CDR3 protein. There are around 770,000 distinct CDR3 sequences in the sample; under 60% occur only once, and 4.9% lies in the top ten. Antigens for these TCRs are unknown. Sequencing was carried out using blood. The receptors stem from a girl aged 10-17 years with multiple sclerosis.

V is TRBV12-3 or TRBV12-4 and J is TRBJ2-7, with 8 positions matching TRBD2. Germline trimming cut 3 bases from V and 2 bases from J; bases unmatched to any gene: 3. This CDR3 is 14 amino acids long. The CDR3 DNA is TGTGCCAGCAGTTTTGACGGGAGGGCCTACGAGCAGTACTTC. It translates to CASSFDGRAYEQYF.

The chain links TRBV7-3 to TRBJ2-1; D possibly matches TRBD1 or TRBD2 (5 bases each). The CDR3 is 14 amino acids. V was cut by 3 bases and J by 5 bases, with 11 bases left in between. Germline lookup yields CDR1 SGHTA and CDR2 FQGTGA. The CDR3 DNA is TGTGCCAGCAGCTTCCGGGACGGACACAATGAGCAGTTCTTC. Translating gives CASSFRDGHNEQFF.

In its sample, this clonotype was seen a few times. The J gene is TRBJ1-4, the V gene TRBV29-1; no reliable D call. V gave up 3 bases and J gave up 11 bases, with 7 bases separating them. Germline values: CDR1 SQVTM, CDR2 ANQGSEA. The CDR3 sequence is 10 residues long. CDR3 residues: CSVDQGKLFF. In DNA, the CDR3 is TGCAGCGTTGACCAAGGGAAACTGTTTTTT.

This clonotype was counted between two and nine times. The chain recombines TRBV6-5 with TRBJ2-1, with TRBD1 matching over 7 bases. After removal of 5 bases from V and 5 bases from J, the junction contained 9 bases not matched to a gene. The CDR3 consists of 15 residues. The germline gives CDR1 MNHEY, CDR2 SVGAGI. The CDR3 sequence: CASSKRGLGNNEQFF. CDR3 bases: TGTGCCAGCAGTAAGAGGGGGCTCGGCAACAATGAGCAGTTCTTC.

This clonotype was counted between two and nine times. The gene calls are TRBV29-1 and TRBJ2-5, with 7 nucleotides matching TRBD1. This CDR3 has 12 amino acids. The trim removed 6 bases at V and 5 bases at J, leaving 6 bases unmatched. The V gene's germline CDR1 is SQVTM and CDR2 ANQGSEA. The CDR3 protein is CSVHRGQETQYF. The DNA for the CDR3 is TGCAGCGTCCACAGGGGCCAGGAGACCCAGTACTTC.

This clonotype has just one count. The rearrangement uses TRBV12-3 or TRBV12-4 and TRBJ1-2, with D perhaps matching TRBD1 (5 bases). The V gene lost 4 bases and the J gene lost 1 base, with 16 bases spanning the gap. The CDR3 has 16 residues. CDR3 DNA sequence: TGTGCCAGCAGTTCATTCCAGGGAGGGTATAACTATGGCTACACCTTC. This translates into CASSSFQGGYNYGYTF.

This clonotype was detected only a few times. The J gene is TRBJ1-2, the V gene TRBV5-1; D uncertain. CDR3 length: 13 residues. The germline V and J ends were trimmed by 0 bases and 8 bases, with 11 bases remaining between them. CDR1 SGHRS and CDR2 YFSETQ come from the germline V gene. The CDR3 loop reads CASSLGLSGGYTF. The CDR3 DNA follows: TGCGCCAGCAGCTTGGGTCTGTCGGGCGGCTACACCTTC.

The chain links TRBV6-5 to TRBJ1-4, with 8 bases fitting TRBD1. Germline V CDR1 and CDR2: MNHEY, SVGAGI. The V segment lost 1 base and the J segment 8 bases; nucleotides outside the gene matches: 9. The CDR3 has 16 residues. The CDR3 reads CASSYYRTGSREKLFF. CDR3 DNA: TGTGCCAGCAGTTACTACAGGACAGGGTCGCGGGAAAAACTGTTTTTT.

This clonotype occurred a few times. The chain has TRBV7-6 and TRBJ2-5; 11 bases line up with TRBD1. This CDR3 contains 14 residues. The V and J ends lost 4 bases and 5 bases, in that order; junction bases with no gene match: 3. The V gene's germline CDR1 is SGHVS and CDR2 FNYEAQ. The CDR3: CASSSRDRGETQYF. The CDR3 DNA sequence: TGTGCCAGCAGCTCCCGGGACAGGGGGGAGACCCAGTACTTC.

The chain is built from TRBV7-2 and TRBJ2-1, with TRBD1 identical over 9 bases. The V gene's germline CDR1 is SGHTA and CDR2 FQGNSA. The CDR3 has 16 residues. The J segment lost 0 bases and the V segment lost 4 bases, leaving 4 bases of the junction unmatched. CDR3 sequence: CASSSTGGFSYNEQFF. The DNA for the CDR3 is TGTGCCAGCAGCTCGACAGGGGGTTTCTCCTACAATGAGCAGTTCTTC.

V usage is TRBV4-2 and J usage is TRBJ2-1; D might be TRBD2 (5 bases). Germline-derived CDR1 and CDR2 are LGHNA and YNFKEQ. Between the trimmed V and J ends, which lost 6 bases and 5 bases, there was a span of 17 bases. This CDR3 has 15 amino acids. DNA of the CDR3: TGTGCCAGCAGTCTTACCAGGAGGTCGGACAATGAGCAGTTCTTC. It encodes CASSLTRRSDNEQFF.

CDR3 protein: CASSQVSDTQYF. Written as DNA, the CDR3 is TGTGCCAGCAGCCAAGTTTCGGATACGCAGTATTTT. The V call is TRBV14, the J call TRBJ2-3, with D uncertain. Germline V CDR1 and CDR2: SGHDN, FVKESK. V lost 1 base to trimming and J lost 6 bases, with 5 bases between them. This CDR3 contains 12 residues. Drawing the rest from reference TRBV14 and TRBJ2-3, the complete variable domain is EAGVTQFPSHSVIEKGQTVTLRCDPISGHDNLYWYRRVMGKEIKFLLHFVKESKQDESGMPNNRFLAERTGGTYSTLKVQPAELEDSGVYFCASSQVSDTQYFGPGTRLTVL.

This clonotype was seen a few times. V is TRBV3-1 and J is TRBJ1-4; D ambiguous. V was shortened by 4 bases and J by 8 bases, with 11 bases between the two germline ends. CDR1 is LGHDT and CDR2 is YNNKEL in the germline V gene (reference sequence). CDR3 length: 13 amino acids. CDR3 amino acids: CASSRGPPEKLFF. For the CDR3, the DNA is TGTGCCAGCAGCCGTGGACCACCGGAAAAACTGTTTTTT.

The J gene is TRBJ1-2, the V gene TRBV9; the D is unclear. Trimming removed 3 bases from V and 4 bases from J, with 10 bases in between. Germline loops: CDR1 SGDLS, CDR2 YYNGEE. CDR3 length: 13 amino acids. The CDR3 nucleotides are TGTGCCAGCAGCGAAAATCCGTTCTATGGCTACACCTTC. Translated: CASSENPFYGYTF.

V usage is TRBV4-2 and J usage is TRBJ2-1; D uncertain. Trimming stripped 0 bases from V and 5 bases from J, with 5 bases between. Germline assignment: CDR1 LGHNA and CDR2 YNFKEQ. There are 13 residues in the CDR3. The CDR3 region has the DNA TGTGCCAGCAGCCAAGAAGGCCACAATGAGCAGTTCTTC. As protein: CASSQEGHNEQFF.